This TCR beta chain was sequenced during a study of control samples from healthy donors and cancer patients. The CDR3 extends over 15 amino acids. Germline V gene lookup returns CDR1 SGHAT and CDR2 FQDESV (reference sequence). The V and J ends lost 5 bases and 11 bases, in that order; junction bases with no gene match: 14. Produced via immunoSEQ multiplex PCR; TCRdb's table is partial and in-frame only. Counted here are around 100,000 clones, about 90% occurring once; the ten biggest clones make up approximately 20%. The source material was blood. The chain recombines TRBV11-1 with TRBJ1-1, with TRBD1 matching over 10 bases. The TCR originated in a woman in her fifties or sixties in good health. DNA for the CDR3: TGTGCCAGCAGCGTCAATGTCCCGGGACAGGGGACGGCTTTCTTT. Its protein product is CASSVNVPGQGTAFF.